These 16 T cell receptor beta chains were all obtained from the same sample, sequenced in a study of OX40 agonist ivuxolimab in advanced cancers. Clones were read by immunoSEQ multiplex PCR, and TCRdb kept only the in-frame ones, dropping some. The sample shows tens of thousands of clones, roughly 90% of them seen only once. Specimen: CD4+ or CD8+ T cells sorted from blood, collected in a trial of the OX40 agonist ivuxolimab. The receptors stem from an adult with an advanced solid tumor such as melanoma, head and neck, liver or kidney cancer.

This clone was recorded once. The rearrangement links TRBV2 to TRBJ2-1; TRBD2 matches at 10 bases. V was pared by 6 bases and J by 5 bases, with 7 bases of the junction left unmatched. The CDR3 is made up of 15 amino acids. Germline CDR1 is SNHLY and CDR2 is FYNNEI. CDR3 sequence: CASRILAGLDNEQFF. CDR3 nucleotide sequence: TGTGCCAGCAGGATACTAGCGGGATTGGACAATGAGCAGTTCTTC.

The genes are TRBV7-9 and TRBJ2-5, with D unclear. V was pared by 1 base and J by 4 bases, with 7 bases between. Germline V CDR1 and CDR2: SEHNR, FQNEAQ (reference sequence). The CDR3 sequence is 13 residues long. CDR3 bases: TGTGCCAGCAGCTTAGAAGGGTTAGAGACCCAGTACTTC. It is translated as CASSLEGLETQYF.

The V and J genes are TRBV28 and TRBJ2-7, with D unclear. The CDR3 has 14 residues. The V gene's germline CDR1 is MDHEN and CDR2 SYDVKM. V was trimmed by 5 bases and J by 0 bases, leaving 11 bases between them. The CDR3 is CASSPPRPSYEQYF. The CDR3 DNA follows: TGTGCCAGCAGTCCTCCGAGGCCCTCCTACGAGCAGTACTTC.

In DNA form, the CDR3 reads TGCGCCAGCAGCAGAACTAGCGGGAGAGATACGCAGTATTTT. Translated, it gives CASSRTSGRDTQYF. The rearrangement uses TRBV5-1 and TRBJ2-3, with 11 bases lining up with TRBD2. The CDR3 is made up of 14 amino acids. V lost 4 bases to trimming and J lost 5 bases; unmatched junction nucleotides: 3. The germline V gene has CDR1 SGHRS and CDR2 YFSETQ. Full variable domain (rest looked up from reference TRBV5-1 and TRBJ2-3): KAGVTQTPRYLIKTRGQQVTLSCSPISGHRSVSWYQQTPGQGLQFLFEYFSETQRNKGNFPGRFSGRQFSNSRSEMNVSTLELGDSALYLCASSRTSGRDTQYFGPGTRLTVL.

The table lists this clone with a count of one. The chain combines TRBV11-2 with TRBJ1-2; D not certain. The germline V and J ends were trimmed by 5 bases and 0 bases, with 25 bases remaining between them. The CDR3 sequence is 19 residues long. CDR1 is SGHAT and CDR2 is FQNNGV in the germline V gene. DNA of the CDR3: TGTGCCAGCAGCCCCATGGAGGGAAGGTTTAATGTGGCTAACTATGGCTACACCTTC. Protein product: CASSPMEGRFNVANYGYTF.

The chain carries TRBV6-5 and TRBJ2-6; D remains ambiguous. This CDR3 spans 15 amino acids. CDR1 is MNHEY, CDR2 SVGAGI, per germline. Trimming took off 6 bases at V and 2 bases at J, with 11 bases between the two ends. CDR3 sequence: CASSDPFTGANVLTF. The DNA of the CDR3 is TGTGCCAGCAGCGACCCCTTCACTGGGGCCAACGTCCTGACTTTC.

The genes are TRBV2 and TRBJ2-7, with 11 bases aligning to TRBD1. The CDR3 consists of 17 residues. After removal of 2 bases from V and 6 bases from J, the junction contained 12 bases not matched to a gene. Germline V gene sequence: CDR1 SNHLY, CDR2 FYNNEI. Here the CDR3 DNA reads TGTGCCAGCAGTGAAAGGGTGGGCGGACAGGGGGCCCGCGAGCAGTACTTC. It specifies CASSERVGGQGAREQYF.

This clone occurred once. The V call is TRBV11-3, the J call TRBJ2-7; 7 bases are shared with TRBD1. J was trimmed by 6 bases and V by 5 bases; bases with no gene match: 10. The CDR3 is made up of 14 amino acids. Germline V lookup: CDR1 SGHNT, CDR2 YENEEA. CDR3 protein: CASSTGTAVGEQYF. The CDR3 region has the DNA TGTGCCAGCAGCACTGGGACAGCTGTCGGCGAGCAGTACTTC.

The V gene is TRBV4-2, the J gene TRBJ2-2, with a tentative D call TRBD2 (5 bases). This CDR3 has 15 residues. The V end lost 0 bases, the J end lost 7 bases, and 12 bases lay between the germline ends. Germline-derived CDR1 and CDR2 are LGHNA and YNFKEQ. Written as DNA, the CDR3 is TGTGCCAGCAGCCAAGAGTGGATCGGGGTCGGGGAGCTGTTTTTT. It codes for CASSQEWIGVGELFF.

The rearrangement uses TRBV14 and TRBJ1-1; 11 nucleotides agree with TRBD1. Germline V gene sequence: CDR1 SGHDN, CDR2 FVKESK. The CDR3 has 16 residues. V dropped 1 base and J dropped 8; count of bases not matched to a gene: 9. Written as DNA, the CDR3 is TGTGCCAGCAGCCAAGTATGGACAGGGGGCTCCGACGAAGCTTTCTTT. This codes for CASSQVWTGGSDEAFF.

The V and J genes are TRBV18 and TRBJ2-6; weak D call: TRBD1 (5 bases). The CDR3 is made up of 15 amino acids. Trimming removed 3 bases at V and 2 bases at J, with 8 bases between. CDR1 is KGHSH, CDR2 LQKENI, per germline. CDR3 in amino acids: CASSPSRAGANVLTF. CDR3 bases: TGTGCCAGCTCACCTAGCAGGGCTGGGGCCAACGTCCTGACTTTC.

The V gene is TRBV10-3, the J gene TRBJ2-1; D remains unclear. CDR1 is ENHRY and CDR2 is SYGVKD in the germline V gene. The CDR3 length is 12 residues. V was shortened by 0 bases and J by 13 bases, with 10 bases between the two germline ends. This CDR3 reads CAISESPAYQFF. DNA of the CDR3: TGTGCCATCAGTGAGTCCCCGGCTTACCAGTTCTTC.

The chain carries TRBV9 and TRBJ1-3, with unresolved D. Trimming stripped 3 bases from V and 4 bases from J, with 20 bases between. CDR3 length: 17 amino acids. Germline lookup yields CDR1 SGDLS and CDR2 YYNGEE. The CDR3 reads CASSATPGSQWGNTIYF. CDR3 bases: TGTGCCAGCAGCGCAACCCCCGGCTCTCAGTGGGGAAACACCATATATTTT.

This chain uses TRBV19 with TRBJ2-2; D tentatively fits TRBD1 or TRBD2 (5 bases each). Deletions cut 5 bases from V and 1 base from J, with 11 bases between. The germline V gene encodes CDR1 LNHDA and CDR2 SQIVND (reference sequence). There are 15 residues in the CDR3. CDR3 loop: CASSVGDQNTGELFF. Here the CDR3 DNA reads TGTGCCAGTAGTGTGGGGGACCAGAACACCGGGGAGCTGTTTTTT. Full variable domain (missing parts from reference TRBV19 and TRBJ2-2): DGGITQSPKYLFRKEGQNVTLSCEQNLNHDAMYWYRQDPGQGLRLIYYSQIVNDFQKGDIAEGYSVSREKKESFPLTVTSAQKNPTAFYLCASSVGDQNTGELFFGEGSRLTVL.

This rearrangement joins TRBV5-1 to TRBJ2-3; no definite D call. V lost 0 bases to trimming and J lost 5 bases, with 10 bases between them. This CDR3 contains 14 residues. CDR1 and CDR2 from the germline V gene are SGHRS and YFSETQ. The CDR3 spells CASSLGLVKDTQYF. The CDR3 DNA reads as TGCGCCAGCAGCTTGGGGCTAGTCAAAGATACGCAGTATTTT.

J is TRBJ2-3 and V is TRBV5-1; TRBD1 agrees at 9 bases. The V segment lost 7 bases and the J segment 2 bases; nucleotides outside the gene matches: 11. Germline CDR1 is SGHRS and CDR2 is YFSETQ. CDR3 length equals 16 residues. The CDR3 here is CASALSTGGITDTQYF. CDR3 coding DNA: TGCGCCAGCGCACTCTCGACAGGGGGAATCACAGATACGCAGTATTTT.